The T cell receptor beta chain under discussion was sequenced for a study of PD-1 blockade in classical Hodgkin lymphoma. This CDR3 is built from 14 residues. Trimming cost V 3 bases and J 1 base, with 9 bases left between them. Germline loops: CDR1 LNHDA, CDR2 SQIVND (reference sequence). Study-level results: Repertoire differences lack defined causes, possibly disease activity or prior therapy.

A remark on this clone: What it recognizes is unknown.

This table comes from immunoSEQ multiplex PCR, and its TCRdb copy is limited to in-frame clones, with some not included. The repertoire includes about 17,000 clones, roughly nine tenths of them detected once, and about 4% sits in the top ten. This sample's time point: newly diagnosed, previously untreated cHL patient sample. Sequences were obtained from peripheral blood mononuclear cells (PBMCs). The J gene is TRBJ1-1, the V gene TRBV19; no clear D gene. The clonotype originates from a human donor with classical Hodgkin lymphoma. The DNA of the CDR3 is TGTGCCAGTAGTATTTACTCCCCGAACACTGAAGCTTTCTTT. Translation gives CASSIYSPNTEAFF.